These 12 T cell receptor beta chains were sequenced from one sample in a study of cytomegalovirus exposure and HLA in healthy donors. PCR primers comprised 60 Vbeta and 13 Jbeta primers. Clones were read by immunoSEQ multiplex PCR, and TCRdb kept only the in-frame ones, dropping some. In the table there are approximately 170,000 clones, approximately 59% of which are singletons. Material for sequencing was PBMCs. The origin of the receptors is a man aged 40-50 years in good health and CMV-seronegative.

This clone was seen once. An end of the junction differs from the germline gene, which may be a read error. Other nucleotide sequences from this sample produce the same CDR3. This chain connects TRBV4-2 to TRBJ1-4; D may be TRBD1 (5 bases). CDR1 and CDR2 from the germline V gene are LGHNA and YNFKEQ. The CDR3 runs to 15 residues. The CDR3, as DNA: TGTGCCAGTAGCCGCCCAGGGCGAGAAGATGAAAAACTGTTTTTT. The encoded protein is CASSRPGREDEKLFF.

Of note for this clone: A read error may produce the germline difference seen at one junction end. Different DNA sequences within this sample yield the same CDR3. This rearrangement joins TRBV5-1 to TRBJ2-3; possible D gene TRBD2, 7 bases. Germline CDR1 and CDR2: SGHRS and YFSETQ. This CDR3 has 16 residues. CDR3 nucleotides: TGCGCTAGCAGCTCGGATGTGGGGAGGGGGACAGATACGCAGTATTTT. This codes for CASSSDVGRGTDTQYF.

This clone was detected only a few times. The rearrangement uses TRBV14 and TRBJ1-3, with 11 nucleotides matching TRBD1. The CDR3 is made up of 15 amino acids. Trimming removed 4 bases from V and 2 bases from J; junction bases left unmatched: 1. From germline, CDR1 is SGHDN and CDR2 FVKESK. Here the CDR3 reads CASSRGQGAGNTIYF. DNA for the CDR3: TGTGCCAGCAGCCGGGGACAGGGGGCTGGAAACACCATATATTTT.

The chain is built from TRBV5-6 and TRBJ2-7, with a weak D call TRBD1 (5 bases). The CDR3 has 15 amino acids. Germline V CDR1 and CDR2: SGHDT, YYEEEE. Trimming removed 2 bases from V and 2 bases from J, with 14 bases in between. The CDR3 nucleotides are TGTGCCAGCAGCTTCAGGGTCAGGGCCCCCTACGAGCAGTACTTC. The encoded protein is CASSFRVRAPYEQYF.

This clone was counted only a few times. The V and J genes are TRBV6-5 and TRBJ2-2; 9 bases are a match to TRBD2. V gave up 6 bases and J gave up 8 bases; unmatched junction bases: 7. Germline V gene sequence: CDR1 MNHEY, CDR2 SVGAGI. The CDR3 spans 14 residues. The CDR3 DNA reads as TGTGCCAGCAGCCAACTAGCGGGTGCGGGGGAGCTGTTTTTT. Its translation is CASSQLAGAGELFF.

DNA of the CDR3: TGTGCCAGCAGTACCAGGGGGATAGTTCCTGGAAACACCATATATTTT. Encoded protein: CASSTRGIVPGNTIYF. This chain uses TRBV2 with TRBJ1-3, with 7 bases lining up with TRBD1. Germline CDR1 reads SNHLY; CDR2 reads FYNNEI. V shed 5 bases, J shed 2 bases, and the junction held 9 bases outside the gene matches. The CDR3 covers 16 residues.

This clone was counted between two and nine times. The chain has TRBV6-1 and TRBJ2-7, with 7 positions matching TRBD1. V lost 6 bases, J lost 6 bases, and 14 bases stayed unmatched. The CDR3 runs 15 residues. Germline V gene sequence: CDR1 MNHNS, CDR2 SASEGT. In nucleotides, the CDR3 is TGTGCCAGCAGCGAATTTCAGGGGGTTCGGGGCGAGCAGTACTTC. This encodes CASSEFQGVRGEQYF.

The chain recombines TRBV10-2 with TRBJ2-7, with D tentatively TRBD2 (5 bases). V was clipped by 7 bases and J by 0 bases, with 10 bases between them. Germline CDR1 is WSHSY and CDR2 is SAAADI. The CDR3 runs to 13 residues. The CDR3 region is CASTEGFSYEQYF. CDR3 bases: TGCGCCAGCACAGAGGGCTTCTCCTACGAGCAGTACTTC.

This clone was seen a handful of times. The chain joins TRBV5-1 to TRBJ2-1, with 15 bases aligning to TRBD2. In germline, CDR1 is SGHRS, CDR2 YFSETQ. The CDR3 is 16 amino acids. The J segment lost 4 bases and the V segment lost 4 bases, leaving 3 bases of the junction unmatched. CDR3 nucleotides: TGCGCCAGCAGCACCGGACTAGCGGGAGGGTACAATGAGCAGTTCTTC. Its protein product is CASSTGLAGGYNEQFF. Full variable domain (rest looked up from reference TRBV5-1 and TRBJ2-1): KAGVTQTPRYLIKTRGQQVTLSCSPISGHRSVSWYQQTPGQGLQFLFEYFSETQRNKGNFPGRFSGRQFSNSRSEMNVSTLELGDSALYLCASSTGLAGGYNEQFFGPGTRLTVL.

There are a few counts of this clone. The chain couples TRBV28 to TRBJ1-2; 8 bases match TRBD1. The CDR3 contains 15 residues. The germline V gene encodes CDR1 MDHEN and CDR2 SYDVKM. The J segment lost 4 bases and the V segment lost 2 bases, leaving 6 bases of the junction unmatched. CDR3 nucleotides: TGTGCCAGCAGTTTACCCCAGGGGGCTGTCTATGGCTACACCTTC. It yields the protein CASSLPQGAVYGYTF.

The chain joins TRBV2 to TRBJ2-7; 7 bases map to TRBD1. Per the germline V gene, CDR1 is SNHLY and CDR2 is FYNNEI. The CDR3 consists of 15 residues. V lost 4 bases and J lost 4; bases outside the gene matches: 10. The chain's CDR3 is CASSGALNRGYEQYF. The CDR3 DNA follows: TGTGCCAGCAGTGGCGCACTAAACAGGGGTTACGAGCAGTACTTC.

This clone turned up a few times. The rearrangement uses TRBV7-6 and TRBJ1-5; D call uncertain. This CDR3 is 14 amino acids long. V was pared by 5 bases and J by 2 bases, with 10 bases between. Germline V gives CDR1 SGHVS, CDR2 FNYEAQ. The CDR3 DNA is TGTGCCAGCAGCGAACAGACGGGCAATCAGCCCCAGCATTTT. This translates into CASSEQTGNQPQHF.